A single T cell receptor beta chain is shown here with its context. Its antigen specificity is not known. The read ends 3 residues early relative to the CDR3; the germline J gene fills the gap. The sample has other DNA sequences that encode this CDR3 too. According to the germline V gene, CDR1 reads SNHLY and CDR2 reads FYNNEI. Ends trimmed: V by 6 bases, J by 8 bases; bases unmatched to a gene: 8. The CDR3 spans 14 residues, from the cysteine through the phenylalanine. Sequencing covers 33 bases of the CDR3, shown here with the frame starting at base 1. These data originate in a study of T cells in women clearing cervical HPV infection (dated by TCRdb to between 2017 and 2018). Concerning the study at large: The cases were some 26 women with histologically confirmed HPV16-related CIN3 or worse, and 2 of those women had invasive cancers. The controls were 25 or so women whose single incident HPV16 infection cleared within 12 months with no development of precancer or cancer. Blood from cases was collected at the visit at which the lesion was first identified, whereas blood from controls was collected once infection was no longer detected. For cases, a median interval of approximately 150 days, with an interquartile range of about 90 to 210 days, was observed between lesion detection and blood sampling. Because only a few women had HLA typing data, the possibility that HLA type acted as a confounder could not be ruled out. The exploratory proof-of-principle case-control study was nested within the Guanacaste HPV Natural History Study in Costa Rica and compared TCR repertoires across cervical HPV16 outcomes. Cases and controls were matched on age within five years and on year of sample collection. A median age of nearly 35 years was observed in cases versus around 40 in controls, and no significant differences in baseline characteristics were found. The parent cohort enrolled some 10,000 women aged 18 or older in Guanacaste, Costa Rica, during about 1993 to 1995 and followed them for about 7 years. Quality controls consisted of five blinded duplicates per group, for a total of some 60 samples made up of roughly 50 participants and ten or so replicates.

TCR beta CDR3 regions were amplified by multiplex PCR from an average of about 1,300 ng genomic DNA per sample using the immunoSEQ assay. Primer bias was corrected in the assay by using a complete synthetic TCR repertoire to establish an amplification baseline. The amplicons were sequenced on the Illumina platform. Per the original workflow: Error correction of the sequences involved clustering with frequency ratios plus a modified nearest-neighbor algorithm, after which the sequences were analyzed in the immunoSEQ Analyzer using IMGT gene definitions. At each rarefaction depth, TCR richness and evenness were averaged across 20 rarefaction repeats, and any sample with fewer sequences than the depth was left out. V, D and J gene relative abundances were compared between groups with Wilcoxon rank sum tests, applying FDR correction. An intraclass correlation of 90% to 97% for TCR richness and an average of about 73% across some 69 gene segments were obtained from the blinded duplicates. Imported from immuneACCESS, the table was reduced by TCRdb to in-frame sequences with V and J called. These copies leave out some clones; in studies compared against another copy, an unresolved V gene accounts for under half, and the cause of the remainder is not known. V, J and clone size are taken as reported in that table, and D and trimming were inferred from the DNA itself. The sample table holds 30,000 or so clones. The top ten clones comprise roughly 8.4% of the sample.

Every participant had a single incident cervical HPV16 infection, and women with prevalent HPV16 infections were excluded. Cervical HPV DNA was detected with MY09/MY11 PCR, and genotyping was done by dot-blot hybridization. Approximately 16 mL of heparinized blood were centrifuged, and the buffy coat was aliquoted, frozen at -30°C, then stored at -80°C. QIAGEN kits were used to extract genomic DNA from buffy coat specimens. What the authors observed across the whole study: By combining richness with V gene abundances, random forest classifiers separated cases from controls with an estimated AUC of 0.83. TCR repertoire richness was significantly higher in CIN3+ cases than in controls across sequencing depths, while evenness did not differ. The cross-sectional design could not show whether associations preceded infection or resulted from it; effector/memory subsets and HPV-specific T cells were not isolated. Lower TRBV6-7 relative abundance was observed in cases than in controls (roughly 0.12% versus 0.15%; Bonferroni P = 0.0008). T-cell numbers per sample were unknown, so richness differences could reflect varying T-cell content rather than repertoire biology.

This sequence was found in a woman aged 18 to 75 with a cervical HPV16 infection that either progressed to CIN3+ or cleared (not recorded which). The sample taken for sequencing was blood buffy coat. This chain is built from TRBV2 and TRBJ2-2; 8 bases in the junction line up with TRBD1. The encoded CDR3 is CASRKQGVTGELFF. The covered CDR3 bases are TGTGCCAGCAGAAAACAGGGGGTCACTGGGGAG.